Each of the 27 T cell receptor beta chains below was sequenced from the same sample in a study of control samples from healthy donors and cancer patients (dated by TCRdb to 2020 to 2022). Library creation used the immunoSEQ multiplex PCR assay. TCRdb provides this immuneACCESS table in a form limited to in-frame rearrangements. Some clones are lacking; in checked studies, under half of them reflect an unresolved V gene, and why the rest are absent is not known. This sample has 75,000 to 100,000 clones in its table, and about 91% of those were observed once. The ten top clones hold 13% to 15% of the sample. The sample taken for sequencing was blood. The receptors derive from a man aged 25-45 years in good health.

CDR3 coding DNA: TGTGCCACCAGCAAACTAGCGGGAGTCCAATTCGGGGAGCTGTTTTTT. Encoded protein: CATSKLAGVQFGELFF. The rearrangement joins TRBV15 to TRBJ2-2; TRBD2 aligns across 11 bases. The CDR3 has 16 amino acids. Germline V gene sequence: CDR1 LNHNV, CDR2 YYDKDF (reference sequence). V shed 4 bases, J shed 7 bases, and the junction held 8 bases outside the gene matches.

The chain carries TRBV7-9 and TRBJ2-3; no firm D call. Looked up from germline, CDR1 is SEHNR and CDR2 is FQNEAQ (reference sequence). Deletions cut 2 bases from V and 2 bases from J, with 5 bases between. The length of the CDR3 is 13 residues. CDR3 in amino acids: CASSLPNTDTQYF. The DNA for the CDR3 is TGTGCCAGCAGCTTACCAAACACAGATACGCAGTATTTT.

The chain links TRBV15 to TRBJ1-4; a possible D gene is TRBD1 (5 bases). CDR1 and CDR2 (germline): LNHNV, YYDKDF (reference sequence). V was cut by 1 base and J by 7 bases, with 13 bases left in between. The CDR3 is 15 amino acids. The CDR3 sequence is CATSRVWQGGEKLFF. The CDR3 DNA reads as TGTGCCACCAGCAGAGTTTGGCAGGGTGGTGAAAAACTGTTTTTT.

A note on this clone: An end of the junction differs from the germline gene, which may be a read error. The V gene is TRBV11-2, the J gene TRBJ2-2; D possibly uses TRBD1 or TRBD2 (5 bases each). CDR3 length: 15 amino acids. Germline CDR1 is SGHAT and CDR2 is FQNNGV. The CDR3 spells CASSLVVGTLGVLFF. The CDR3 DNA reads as TGTGCCAGCAGCTTAGTCGTGGGCACACTGGGGGTGCTGTTTTTT.

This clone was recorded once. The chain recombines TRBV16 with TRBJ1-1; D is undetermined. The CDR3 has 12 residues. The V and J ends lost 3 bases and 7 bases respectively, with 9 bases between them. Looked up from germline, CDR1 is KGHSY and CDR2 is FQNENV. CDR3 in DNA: TGTGCCAGCAGCCAGGTTCAAGATGAAGCTTTCTTT. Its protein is CASSQVQDEAFF. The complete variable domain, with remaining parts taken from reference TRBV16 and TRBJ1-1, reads GEEVAQTPKHLVRGEGQKAKLYCAPIKGHSYVFWYQQVLKNEFKFLISFQNENVFDETGMPKERFSAKCLPNSPCSLEIQATKLEDSAVYFCASSQVQDEAFFGQGTRLTVV.

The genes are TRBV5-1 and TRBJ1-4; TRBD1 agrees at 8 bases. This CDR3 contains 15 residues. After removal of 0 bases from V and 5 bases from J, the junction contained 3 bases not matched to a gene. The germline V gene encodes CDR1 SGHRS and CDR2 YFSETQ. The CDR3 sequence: CASSLAGGGNEKLFF. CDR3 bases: TGCGCCAGCAGCTTGGCAGGGGGCGGGAATGAAAAACTGTTTTTT.

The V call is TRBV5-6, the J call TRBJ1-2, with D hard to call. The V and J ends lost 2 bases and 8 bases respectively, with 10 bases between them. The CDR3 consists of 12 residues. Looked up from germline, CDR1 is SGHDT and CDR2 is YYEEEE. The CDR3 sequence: CASSFGLVGYTF. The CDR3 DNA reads TGTGCCAGCAGCTTCGGACTTGTGGGCTACACCTTC.

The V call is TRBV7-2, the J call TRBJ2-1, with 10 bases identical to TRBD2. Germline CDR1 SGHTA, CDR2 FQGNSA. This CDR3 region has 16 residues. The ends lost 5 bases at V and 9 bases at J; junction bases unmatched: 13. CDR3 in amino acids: CASSGKGLAIGREQFF. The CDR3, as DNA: TGTGCCAGCAGCGGCAAGGGACTAGCGATAGGGCGTGAGCAGTTCTTC.

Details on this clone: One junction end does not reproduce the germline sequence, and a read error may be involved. The CDR3 DNA follows: TGTGCCAGCAGGCCCGGGAGGGCCTCCCAATACTTC. Amino acid sequence: CASRPGRASQYF. This rearrangement joins TRBV6-5 to TRBJ2-5; 8 nucleotides match TRBD2. The CDR3 sequence is 12 residues long. Germline lookup yields CDR1 MNHEY and CDR2 SVGAGI.

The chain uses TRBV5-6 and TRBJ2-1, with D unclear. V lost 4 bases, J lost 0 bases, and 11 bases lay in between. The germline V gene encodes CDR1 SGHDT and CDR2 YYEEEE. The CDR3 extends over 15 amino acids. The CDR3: CASSLSRHSYNEQFF. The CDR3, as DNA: TGTGCCAGCAGCCTTTCCAGACACTCCTACAATGAGCAGTTCTTC.

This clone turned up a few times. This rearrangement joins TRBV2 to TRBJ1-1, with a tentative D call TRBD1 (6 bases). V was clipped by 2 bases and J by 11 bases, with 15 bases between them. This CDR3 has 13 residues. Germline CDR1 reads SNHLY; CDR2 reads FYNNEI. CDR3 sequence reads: CASSERPSGGAFF. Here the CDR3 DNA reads TGTGCCAGCAGTGAACGGCCCTCGGGGGGCGCTTTCTTT.

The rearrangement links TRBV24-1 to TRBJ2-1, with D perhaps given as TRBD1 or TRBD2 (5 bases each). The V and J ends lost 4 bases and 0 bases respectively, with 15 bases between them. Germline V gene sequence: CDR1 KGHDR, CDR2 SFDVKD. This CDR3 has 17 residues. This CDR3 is CATSDQGPVSSYNEQFF. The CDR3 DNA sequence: TGTGCCACCAGTGACCAGGGACCGGTAAGCTCCTACAATGAGCAGTTCTTC.

CDR3 in amino acids: CASRVERDEAFF. The DNA for the CDR3 is TGCGCCAGCAGAGTGGAGAGGGATGAAGCTTTCTTT. V is TRBV5-1 and J is TRBJ1-1; D not certain. Germline CDR1 reads SGHRS; CDR2 reads YFSETQ. The V end lost 5 bases, the J end lost 7 bases, and 12 bases lay between the germline ends. The CDR3 sequence is 12 residues long.

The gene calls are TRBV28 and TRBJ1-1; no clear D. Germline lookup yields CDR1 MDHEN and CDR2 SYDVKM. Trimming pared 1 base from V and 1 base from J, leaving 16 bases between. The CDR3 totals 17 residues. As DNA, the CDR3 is TGTGCCAGCAGTTTATTAGGGTCAGGACTTCAGAACACTGAAGCTTTCTTT. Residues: CASSLLGSGLQNTEAFF.

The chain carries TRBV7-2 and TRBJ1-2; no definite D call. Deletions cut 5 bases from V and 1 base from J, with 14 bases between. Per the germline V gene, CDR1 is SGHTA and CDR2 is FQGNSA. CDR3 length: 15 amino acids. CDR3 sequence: CASSRPPGLNYGYTF. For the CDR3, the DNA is TGTGCCAGCAGCCGGCCCCCAGGCCTTAACTATGGCTACACCTTC.

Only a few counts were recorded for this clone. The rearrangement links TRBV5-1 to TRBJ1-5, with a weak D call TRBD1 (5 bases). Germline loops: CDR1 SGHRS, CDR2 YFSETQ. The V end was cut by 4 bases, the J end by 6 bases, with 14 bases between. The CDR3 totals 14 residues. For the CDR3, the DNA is TGCGCCAGCAGCCGCCAGGGTGAGGGTCAGCCCCAGCATTTT. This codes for CASSRQGEGQPQHF.

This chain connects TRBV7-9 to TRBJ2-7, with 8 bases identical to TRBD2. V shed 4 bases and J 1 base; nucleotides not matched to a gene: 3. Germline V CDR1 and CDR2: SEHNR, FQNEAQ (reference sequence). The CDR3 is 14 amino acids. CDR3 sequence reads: CASSSERESYEQYF. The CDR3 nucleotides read TGTGCCAGCAGCTCCGAGCGGGAGTCCTACGAGCAGTACTTC.

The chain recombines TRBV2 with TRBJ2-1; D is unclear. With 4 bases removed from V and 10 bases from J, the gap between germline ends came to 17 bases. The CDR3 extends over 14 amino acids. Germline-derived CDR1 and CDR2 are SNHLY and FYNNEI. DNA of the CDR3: TGTGCCAGCAGTGTTCAGGCCCAATACTCCGAGCAGTTCTTC. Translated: CASSVQAQYSEQFF.

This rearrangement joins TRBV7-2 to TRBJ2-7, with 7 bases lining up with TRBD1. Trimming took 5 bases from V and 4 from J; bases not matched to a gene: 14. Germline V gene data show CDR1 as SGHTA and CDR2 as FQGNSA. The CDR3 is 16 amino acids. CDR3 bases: TGTGCCAGCAGCCAACCCCCCCTAGGGGGCAGATACGAGCAGTACTTC. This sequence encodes CASSQPPLGGRYEQYF.

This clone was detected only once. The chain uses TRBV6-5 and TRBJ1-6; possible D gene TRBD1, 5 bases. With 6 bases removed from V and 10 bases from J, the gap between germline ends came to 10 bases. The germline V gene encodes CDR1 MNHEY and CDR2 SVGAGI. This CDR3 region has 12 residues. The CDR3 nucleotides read TGTGCCAGCAGCTCGTGGGACTCACCCCTCCACTTT. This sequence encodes CASSSWDSPLHF.

CDR3 residues: CSVADRGWEKDEQYF. The CDR3 nucleotides are TGCAGCGTCGCTGACAGGGGCTGGGAGAAGGACGAGCAGTACTTC. This rearrangement joins TRBV29-1 to TRBJ2-7; 8 bases line up with TRBD1. Germline V gene sequence: CDR1 SQVTM, CDR2 ANQGSEA. The CDR3 loop spans 15 amino acids. V lost 6 bases to trimming and J lost 5 bases; unmatched junction nucleotides: 15.

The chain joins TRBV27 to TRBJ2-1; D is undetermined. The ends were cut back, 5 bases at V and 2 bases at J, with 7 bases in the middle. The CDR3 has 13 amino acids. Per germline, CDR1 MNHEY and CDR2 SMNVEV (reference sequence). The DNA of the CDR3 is TGTGCCAGCAGTCCCCGGGCCTACAATGAGCAGTTCTTC. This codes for CASSPRAYNEQFF.

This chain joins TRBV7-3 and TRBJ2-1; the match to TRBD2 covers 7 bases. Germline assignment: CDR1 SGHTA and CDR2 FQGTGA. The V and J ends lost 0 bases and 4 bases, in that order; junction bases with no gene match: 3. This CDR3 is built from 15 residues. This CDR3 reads CASSLTTSRYNEQFF. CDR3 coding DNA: TGTGCCAGCAGCTTAACGACTAGCCGATACAATGAGCAGTTCTTC. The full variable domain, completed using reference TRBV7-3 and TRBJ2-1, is GAGVSQTPSNKVTEKGKYVELRCDPISGHTALYWYRQSLGQGPEFLIYFQGTGAADDSGLPNDRFFAVRPEGSVSTLKIQRTERGDSAVYLCASSLTTSRYNEQFFGPGTRLTVL.

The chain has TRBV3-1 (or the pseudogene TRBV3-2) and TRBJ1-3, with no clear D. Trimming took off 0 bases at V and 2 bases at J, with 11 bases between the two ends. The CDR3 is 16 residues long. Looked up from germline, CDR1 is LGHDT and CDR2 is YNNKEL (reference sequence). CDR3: CASSQEAPETGNTIYF. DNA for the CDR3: TGTGCCAGCAGCCAAGAGGCCCCCGAGACTGGAAACACCATATATTTT.

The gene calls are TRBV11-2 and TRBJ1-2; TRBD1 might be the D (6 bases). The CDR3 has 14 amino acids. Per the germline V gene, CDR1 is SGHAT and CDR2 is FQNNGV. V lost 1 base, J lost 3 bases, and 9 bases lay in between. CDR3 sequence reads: CASSLGYRDYGYTF. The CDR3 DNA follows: TGTGCCAGCAGCTTAGGTTACAGGGACTATGGCTACACCTTC.

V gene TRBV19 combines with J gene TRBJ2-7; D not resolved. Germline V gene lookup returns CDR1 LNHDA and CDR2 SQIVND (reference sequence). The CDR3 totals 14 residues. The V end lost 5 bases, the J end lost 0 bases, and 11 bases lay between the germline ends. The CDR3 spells CASSYGRPSYEQYF. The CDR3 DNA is TGTGCCAGTAGTTATGGTCGTCCCTCCTACGAGCAGTACTTC.

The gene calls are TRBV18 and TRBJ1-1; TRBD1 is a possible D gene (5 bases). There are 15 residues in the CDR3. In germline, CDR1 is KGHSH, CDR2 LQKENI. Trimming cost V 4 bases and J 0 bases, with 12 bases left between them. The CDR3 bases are TGTGCCAGCTCACTCCCGGGACGGATGAACACTGAAGCTTTCTTT. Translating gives CASSLPGRMNTEAFF.